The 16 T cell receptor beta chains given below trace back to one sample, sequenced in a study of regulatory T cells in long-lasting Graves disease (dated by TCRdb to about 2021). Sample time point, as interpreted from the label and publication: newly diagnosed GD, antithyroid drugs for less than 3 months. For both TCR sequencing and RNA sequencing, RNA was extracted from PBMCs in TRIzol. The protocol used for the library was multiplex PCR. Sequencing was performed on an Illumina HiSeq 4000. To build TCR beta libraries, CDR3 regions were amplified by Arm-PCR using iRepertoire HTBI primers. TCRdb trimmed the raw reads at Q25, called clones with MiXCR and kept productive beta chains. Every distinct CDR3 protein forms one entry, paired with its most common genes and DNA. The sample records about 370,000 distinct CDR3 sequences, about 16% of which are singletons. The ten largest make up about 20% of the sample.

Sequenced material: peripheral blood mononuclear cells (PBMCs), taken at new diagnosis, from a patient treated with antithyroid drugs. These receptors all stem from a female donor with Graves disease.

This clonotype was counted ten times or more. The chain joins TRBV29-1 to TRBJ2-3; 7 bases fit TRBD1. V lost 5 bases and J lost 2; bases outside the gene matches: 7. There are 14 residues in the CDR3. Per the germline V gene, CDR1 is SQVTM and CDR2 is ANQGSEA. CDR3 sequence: CSVYEGAVTDTQYF. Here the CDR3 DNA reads TGCAGCGTTTATGAGGGGGCCGTCACAGATACGCAGTATTTT.

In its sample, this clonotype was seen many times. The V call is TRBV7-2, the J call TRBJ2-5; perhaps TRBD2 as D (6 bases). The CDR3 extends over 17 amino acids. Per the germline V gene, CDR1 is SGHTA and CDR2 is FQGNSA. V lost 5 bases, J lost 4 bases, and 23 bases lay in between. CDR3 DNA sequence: TGTGCCAGCAGCGATGGACGGCTCGGGGGTAGTCGAGAGACCCAGTACTTC. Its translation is CASSDGRLGGSRETQYF. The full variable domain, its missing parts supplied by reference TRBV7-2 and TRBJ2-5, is GAGVSQSPSNKVTEKGKDVELRCDPISGHTALYWYRQSLGQGLEFLIYFQGNSAPDKSGLPSDRFSAERTGGSVSTLTIQRTQQEDSAVYLCASSDGRLGGSRETQYFGPGTRLLVL.

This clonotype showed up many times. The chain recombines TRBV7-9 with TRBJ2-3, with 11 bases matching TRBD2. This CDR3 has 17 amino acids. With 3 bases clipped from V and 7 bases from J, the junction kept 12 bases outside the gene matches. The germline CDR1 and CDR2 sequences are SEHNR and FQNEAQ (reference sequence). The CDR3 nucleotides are TGTGCCAGCAGCTTGGCAACTAGCGGGAGCCTTGTAAATACGCAGTATTTT. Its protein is CASSLATSGSLVNTQYF.

The CDR3 spells CASGSPPYVGAYNEQFF. The CDR3 DNA is TGTGCTAGTGGTTCACCTCCCTATGTCGGGGCTTACAATGAGCAGTTCTTC. V is TRBV12-5 and J is TRBJ2-1; D is perhaps TRBD1 or TRBD2 (5 bases each). The CDR3 has 17 amino acids. Per the germline V gene, CDR1 is LGHNT and CDR2 is FRNRAP. The V gene lost 4 bases and the J gene lost 4 bases, with 20 bases spanning the gap.

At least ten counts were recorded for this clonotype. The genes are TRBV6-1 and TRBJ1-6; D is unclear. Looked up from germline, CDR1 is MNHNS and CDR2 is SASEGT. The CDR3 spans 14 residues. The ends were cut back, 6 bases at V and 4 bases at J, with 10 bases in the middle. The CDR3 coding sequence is TGTGCCAGCAGGGAGTCGGCATATAATTCACCCCTCCACTTT. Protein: CASRESAYNSPLHF.

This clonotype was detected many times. The CDR3 is CASGRVFDEQYF. CDR3 DNA sequence: TGTGCCAGCGGGAGGGTATTTGACGAGCAGTACTTC. V and J are TRBV6-1 and TRBJ2-7; 7 positions agree with TRBD2. There are 12 residues in the CDR3. Germline V gene sequence: CDR1 MNHNS, CDR2 SASEGT. V lost 8 bases and J lost 5; bases outside the gene matches: 6.

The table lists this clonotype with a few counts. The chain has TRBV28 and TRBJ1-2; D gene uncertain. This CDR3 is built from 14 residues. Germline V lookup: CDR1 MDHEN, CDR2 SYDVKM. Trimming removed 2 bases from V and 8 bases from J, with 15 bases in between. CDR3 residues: CASSLSVRVAGYTF. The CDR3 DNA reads TGTGCCAGCAGTTTAAGTGTTCGGGTCGCGGGCTACACCTTC.

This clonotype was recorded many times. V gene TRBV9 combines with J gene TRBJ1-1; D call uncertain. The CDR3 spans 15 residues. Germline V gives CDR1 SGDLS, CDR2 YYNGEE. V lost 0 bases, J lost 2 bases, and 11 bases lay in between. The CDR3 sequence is CASSVGIVSNTEAFF. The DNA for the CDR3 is TGTGCCAGCAGCGTAGGTATAGTTTCTAACACTGAAGCTTTCTTT.

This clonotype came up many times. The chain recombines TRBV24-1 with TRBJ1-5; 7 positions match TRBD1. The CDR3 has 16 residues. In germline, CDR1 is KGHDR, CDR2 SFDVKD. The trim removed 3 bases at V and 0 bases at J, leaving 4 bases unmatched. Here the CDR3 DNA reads TGTGCCACCAGTGATCGGACAGGTCATAGCAATCAGCCCCAGCATTTT. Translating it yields CATSDRTGHSNQPQHF.

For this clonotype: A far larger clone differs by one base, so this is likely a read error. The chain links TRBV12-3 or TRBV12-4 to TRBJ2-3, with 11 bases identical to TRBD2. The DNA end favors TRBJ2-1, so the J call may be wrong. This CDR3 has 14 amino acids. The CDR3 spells CASTAGTSGYEQFF. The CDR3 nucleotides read TGTGCCAGCACCGCCGGGACTAGCGGCTACGAGCAGTTCTTC.

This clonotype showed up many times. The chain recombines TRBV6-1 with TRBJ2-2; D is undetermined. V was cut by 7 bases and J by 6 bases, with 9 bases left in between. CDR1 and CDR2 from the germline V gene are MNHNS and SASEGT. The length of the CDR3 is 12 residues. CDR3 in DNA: TGTGCCAGCACCCGGGTCCCCGGGGAGCTGTTTTTT. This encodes CASTRVPGELFF.

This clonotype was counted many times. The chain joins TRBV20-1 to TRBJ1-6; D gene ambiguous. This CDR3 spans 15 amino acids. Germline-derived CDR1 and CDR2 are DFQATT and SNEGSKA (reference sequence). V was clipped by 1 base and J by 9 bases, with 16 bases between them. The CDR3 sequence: CSARVDLSYFSPLHF. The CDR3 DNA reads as TGCAGTGCTAGAGTTGACTTGTCCTACTTTTCACCCCTCCACTTT.

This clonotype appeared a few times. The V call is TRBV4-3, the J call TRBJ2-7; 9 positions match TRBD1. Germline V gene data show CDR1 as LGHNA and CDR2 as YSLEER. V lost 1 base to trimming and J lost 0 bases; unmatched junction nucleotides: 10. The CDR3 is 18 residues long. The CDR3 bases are TGCGCCAGCAGCCAAGGAACAGGGGGCATGACCAGCTCCTACGAGCAGTACTTC. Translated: CASSQGTGGMTSSYEQYF.

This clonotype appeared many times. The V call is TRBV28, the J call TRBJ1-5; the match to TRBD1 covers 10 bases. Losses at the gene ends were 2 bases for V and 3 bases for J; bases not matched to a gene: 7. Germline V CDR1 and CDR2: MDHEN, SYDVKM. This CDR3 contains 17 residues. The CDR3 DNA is TGTGCCAGCAGTTTACTCCTGGGACAGGGGTACAATCAGCCCCAGCATTTT. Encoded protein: CASSLLLGQGYNQPQHF.

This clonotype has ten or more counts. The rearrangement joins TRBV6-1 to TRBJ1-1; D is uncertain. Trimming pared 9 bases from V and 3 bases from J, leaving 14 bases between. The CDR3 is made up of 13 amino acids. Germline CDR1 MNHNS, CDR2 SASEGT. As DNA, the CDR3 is TGTGCCAGGAGCATTGGGAGGGACACTGAAGCTTTCTTT. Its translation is CARSIGRDTEAFF.

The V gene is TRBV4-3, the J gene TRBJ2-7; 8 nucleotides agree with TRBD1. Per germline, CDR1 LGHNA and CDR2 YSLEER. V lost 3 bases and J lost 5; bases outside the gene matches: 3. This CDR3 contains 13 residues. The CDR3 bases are TGCGCCAGCAGCCAGGTACAGGGGGACGAGCAGTACTTC. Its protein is CASSQVQGDEQYF.